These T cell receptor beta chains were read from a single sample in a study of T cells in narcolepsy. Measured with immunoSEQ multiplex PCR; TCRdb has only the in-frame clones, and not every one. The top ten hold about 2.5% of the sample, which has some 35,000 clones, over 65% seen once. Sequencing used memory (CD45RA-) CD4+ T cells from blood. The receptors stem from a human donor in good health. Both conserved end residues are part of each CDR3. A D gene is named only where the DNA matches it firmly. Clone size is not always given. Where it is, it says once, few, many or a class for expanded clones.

CASSPGGNYGYTF TGTGCCAGCAGCCCCGGGGGGAACTATGGCTACACCTTC - TRBJ1-2 TRBV6-1 -
CASSMTGAANYGYTF TGTGCCAGCAGCATGACAGGAGCAGCTAACTATGGCTACACCTTC - TRBJ1-2 TRBV6-5 -
CASSSTGLASEQFF TGTGCCAGCAGCTCCACGGGACTAGCAAGTGAGCAGTTCTTC TRBD2 TRBJ2-1 TRBV7-9 -
CASSLASLPTEDTQYF TGTGCCAGCAGCTTAGCGTCCCTACCTACTGAAGATACGCAGTATTTT - TRBJ2-3 TRBV11-1 -
CASNPGGGLENTEAFF TGTGCCAGTAATCCCGGCGGTGGTTTAGAGAACACTGAAGCTTTCTTT - TRBJ1-1 TRBV19 -
CASSPGAEYGYTF TGTGCCAGCAGTCCCGGGGCAGAATATGGCTACACCTTC - TRBJ1-2 TRBV6-1 medium-sized
CASSFDRQGLGNTIYF TGTGCCAGCAGCTTCGACAGACAGGGGTTGGGAAACACCATATATTTT TRBD1 TRBJ1-3 TRBV7-9 -
CASRTSGGFRHTQYF TGTGCCAGCAGGACTAGCGGGGGCTTTAGGCATACGCAGTATTTT TRBD2 TRBJ2-3 TRBV2 once
CASSAQGIAYGYTF TGCGCCAGCAGCGCACAGGGGATAGCCTATGGCTACACCTTC TRBD1 TRBJ1-2 TRBV5-1 -
CASSYSRDRAGYTF TGTGCCAGCAGTTACTCCCGGGACAGGGCTGGCTACACCTTC TRBD1 TRBJ1-2 TRBV6-6 -
CARGGTGELFF TGTGCCCGAGGGGGCACCGGGGAGCTGTTTTTT - TRBJ2-2 TRBV30 -
CAWRGGGVETNYGYTF TGTGCCTGGAGAGGGGGAGGGGTTGAAACTAACTATGGCTACACCTTC - TRBJ1-2 TRBV30 few
CASSQRTGTETQYF TGTGCCAGCAGTCAAAGGACAGGGACGGAGACCCAGTACTTC TRBD1 TRBJ2-5 TRBV11-2 once
CASSPRQGITYEQYF TGTGCCAGCAGCCCGAGACAGGGTATAACCTACGAGCAGTACTTC TRBD1 TRBJ2-7 TRBV27 -
CASSPRLAGTPSDTQYF TGCGCCAGCAGCCCCAGACTAGCGGGAACCCCATCGGATACGCAGTATTTT TRBD2 TRBJ2-3 TRBV5-1 -
CASQKERQGYSYEQYF TGTGCCAGCCAAAAAGAGCGACAGGGATACTCCTACGAGCAGTACTTC TRBD1 TRBJ2-7 TRBV2 -
CATFTGPGDGYTF TGTGCCACCTTCACAGGGCCCGGGGATGGCTACACCTTC - TRBJ1-2 TRBV6-1 -
CASSGAKFYEQYF TGTGCCAGTAGCGGGGCTAAATTCTACGAGCAGTACTTC - TRBJ2-7 TRBV19 -
CASSLTGQLNQPQHF TGTGCCAGCAGCTTAACTGGACAGCTAAATCAGCCCCAGCATTTT - TRBJ1-5 TRBV7-2 -
CASSRQTNTEAFF TGTGCCAGCTCACGACAAACGAACACTGAAGCTTTCTTT - TRBJ1-1 TRBV18 -
CAISEKQNQPQHF TGTGCCATCAGTGAGAAACAGAATCAGCCCCAGCATTTT - TRBJ1-5 TRBV10-3 -
CASSLGDRRNEKLFF TGCGCCAGCAGCTTGGGGGACAGAAGGAATGAAAAACTGTTTTTT TRBD1 TRBJ1-4 TRBV5-1 -
CASSSPDREHYGYTF TGTGCCAGCAGCTCCCCGGACAGGGAGCACTATGGCTACACCTTC TRBD1 TRBJ1-2 TRBV5-4 -
CASSTGGSGRDEQYF TGTGCCAGTAGTACAGGAGGGAGCGGGAGAGACGAGCAGTACTTC TRBD2 TRBJ2-7 TRBV19 -